Presented here are 9 T cell receptor beta chains from one specimen sequenced in a study of shared clonotypes between healthy human individuals. Method: immunoSEQ multiplex PCR; TCRdb's copy keeps in-frame clones and lacks some. The table lists roughly 500,000 clones, around 73% of them singletons. The specimen sequenced was PBMCs. These receptors were collected from a woman aged 40 to 50 in good health. Some clones in this sample may be carry-over from other donors' samples.

V gene TRBV6-4 combines with J gene TRBJ2-2; 7 bases are a match to TRBD1. V dropped 0 bases and J dropped 4; count of bases not matched to a gene: 5. The CDR3 has 16 residues. Looked up from germline, CDR1 is MRHNA and CDR2 is SNTAGT. Here the CDR3 reads CASSDSGGEGTGELFF. The CDR3 DNA sequence: TGTGCCAGCAGTGACTCAGGGGGCGAGGGCACCGGGGAGCTGTTTTTT.

This chain uses TRBV5-1 with TRBJ2-1; the D is unclear. The CDR3 consists of 14 residues. Germline lookup yields CDR1 SGHRS and CDR2 YFSETQ. V was shortened by 2 bases and J by 5 bases, with 11 bases between the two germline ends. As DNA, the CDR3 is TGCGCCAGCAGCTTCGAGGACGCAGACAATGAGCAGTTCTTC. Protein product: CASSFEDADNEQFF.

For the CDR3, the DNA is TGTGCCATCAGTGAGTCTCGTGCAGCGGGAGGGGGAAAAGAGACCCAGTACTTC. Protein sequence: CAISESRAAGGGKETQYF. This sequence joins TRBV10-3 and TRBJ2-5, with TRBD2 matching 10 bases. The CDR3 contains 18 residues. Germline assignment: CDR1 ENHRY and CDR2 SYGVKD. Losses at the gene ends were 0 bases for V and 3 bases for J; bases not matched to a gene: 10.

The chain carries TRBV7-2 and TRBJ2-2; TRBD1 is a possible D gene (5 bases). The germline CDR1 and CDR2 sequences are SGHTA and FQGNSA. Trimming stripped 1 base from V and 4 bases from J, with 10 bases between. The CDR3 is 15 residues long. CDR3 nucleotide sequence: TGTGCCAGCAGCTTAGAGCCAGGGCGCACCGGGGAGCTGTTTTTT. Translated: CASSLEPGRTGELFF.

The rearrangement uses TRBV7-3 and TRBJ1-1; D is ambiguous. CDR3 length equals 13 residues. CDR1 SGHTA and CDR2 FQGTGA come from the germline V gene. Trimming cost V 5 bases and J 0 bases, with 7 bases left between them. CDR3 in DNA: TGTGCCAGCAGCCCAGGCCTGAACACTGAAGCTTTCTTT. Its translation: CASSPGLNTEAFF.

This clone was counted ten times or more. The CDR3 DNA reads as TGTGCCAGCAGTGAGGCTAGCGGGGGCCCCAATGAGCAGTTCTTC. As protein: CASSEASGGPNEQFF. V gene TRBV6-4 combines with J gene TRBJ2-1; TRBD2 aligns across 10 bases. Trimming at V came to 3 bases and at J to 6 bases, leaving 5 bases not matched to a gene. In germline, CDR1 is MRHNA, CDR2 SNTAGT. CDR3 size: 15 residues.

As concerns this clone: A much more abundant neighbour one base away suggests this may be a read error. The chain joins TRBV5-1 to TRBJ2-1; tentatively, D is TRBD1 (5 bases). The CDR3 is made up of 15 amino acids. Germline values: CDR1 SGHRS, CDR2 YFSETQ. Trimming left V 3 bases short and J 0 bases short, with 10 bases between. The CDR3 loop reads CASSSQGSSYNEQFF. The CDR3 coding sequence is TGCGCCAGCAGCTCGCAGGGTAGCTCCTACAATGAGCAGTTCTTC.

The count of this clone is one. The J gene is TRBJ1-1, the V gene TRBV7-2; D might be TRBD1 (6 bases). V gave up 8 bases and J gave up 7 bases, with 20 bases separating them. The CDR3 is 14 amino acids. Germline V gene lookup returns CDR1 SGHTA and CDR2 FQGNSA. The CDR3 sequence: CASGSSHGGSEAFF. CDR3 in DNA: TGTGCCAGCGGGAGCTCCCACGGGGGCAGTGAAGCTTTCTTT.

V gene TRBV6-4 combines with J gene TRBJ1-2; tentative D call: TRBD1 (6 bases). CDR1 and CDR2 from the germline V gene are MRHNA and SNTAGT. The CDR3 loop spans 13 amino acids. Trimming took off 3 bases at V and 3 bases at J, with 8 bases between the two ends. This chain's CDR3 is CASSERGDYGYTF. The CDR3 region has the DNA TGTGCCAGCAGTGAAAGGGGGGACTATGGCTACACCTTC.